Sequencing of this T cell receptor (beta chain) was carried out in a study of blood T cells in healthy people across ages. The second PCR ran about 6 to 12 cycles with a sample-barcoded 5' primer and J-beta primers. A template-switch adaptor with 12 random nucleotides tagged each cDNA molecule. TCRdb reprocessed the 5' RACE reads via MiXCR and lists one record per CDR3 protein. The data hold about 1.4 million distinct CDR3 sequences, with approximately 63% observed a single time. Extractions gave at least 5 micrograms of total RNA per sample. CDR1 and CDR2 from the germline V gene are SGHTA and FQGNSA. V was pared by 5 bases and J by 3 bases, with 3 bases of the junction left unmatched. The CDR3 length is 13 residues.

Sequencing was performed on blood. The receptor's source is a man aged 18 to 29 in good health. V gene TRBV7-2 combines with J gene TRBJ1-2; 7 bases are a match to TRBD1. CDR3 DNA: TGTGCCAGCAGCATAACAGGGGACTATGGCTACACCTTC. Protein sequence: CASSITGDYGYTF.